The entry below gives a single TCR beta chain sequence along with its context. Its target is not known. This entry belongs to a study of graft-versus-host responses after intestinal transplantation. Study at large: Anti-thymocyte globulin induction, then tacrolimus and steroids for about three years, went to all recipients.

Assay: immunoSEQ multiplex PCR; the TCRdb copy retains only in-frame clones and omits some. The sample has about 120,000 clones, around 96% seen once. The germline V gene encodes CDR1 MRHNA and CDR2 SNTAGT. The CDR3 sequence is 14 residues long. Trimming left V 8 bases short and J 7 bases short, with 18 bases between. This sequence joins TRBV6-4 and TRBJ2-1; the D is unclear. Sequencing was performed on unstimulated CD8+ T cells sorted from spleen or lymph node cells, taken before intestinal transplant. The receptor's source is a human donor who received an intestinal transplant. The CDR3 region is CASRPPIVRNEQFF. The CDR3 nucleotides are TGTGCCAGCCGGCCTCCGATAGTAAGAAATGAGCAGTTCTTC.